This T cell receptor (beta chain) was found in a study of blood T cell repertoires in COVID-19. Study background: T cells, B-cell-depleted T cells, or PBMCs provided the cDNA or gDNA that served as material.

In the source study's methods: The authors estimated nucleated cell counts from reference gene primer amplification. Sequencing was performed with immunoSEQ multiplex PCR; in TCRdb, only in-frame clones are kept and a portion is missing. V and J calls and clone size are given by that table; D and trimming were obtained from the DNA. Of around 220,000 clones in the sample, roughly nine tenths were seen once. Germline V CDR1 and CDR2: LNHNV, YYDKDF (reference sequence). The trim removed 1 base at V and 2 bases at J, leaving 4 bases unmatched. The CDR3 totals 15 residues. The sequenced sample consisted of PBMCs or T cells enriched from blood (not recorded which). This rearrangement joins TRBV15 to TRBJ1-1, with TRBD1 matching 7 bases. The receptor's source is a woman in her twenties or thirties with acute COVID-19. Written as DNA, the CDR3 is TGTGCCACCAGCAGAGTACGACAGGGTAACACTGAAGCTTTCTTT. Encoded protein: CATSRVRQGNTEAFF.